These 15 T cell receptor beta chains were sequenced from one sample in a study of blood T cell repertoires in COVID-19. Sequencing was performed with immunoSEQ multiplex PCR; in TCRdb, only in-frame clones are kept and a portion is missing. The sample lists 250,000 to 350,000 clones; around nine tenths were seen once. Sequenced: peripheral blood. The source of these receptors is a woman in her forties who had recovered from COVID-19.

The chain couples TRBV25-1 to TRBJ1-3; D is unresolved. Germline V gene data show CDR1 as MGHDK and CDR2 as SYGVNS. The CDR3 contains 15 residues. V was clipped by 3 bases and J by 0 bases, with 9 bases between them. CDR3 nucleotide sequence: TGTGCCAGCAGTGAGAGACTTAGCTCTGGAAACACCATATATTTT. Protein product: CASSERLSSGNTIYF.

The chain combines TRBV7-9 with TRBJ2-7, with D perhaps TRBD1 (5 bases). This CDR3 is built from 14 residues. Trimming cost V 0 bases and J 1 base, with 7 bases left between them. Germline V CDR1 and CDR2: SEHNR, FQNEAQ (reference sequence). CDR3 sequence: CASSLATVSYEQYF. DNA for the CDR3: TGTGCCAGCAGCTTAGCGACAGTTTCCTACGAGCAGTACTTC.

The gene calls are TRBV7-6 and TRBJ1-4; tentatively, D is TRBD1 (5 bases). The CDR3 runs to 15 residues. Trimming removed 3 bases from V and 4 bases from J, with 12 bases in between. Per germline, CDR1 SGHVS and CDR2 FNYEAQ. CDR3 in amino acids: CASSFRQTFNEKLFF. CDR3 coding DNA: TGTGCCAGCAGCTTTCGACAGACCTTTAATGAAAAACTGTTTTTT.

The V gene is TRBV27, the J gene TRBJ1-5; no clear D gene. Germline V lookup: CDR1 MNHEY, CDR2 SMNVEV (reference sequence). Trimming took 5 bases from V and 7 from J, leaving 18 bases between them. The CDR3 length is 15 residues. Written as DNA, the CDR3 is TGTGCCAGCAGTCCCTCGGTCGGAATCGGGCAGCCCCAGCATTTT. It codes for CASSPSVGIGQPQHF.

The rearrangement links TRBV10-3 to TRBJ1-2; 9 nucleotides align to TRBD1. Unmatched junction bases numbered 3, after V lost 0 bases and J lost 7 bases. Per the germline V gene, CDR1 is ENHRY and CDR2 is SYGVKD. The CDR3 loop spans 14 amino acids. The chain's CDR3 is CAISESDRGFGYTF. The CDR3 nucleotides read TGTGCCATCAGTGAGTCTGACAGGGGGTTTGGCTACACCTTC.

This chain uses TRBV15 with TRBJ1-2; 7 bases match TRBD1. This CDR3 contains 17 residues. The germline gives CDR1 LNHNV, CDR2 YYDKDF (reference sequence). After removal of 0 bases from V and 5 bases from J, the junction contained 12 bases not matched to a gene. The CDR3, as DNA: TGTGCCACCAGCAGAGATTGGGGACAGACGTTTGAGTATGGCTACACCTTC. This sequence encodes CATSRDWGQTFEYGYTF.

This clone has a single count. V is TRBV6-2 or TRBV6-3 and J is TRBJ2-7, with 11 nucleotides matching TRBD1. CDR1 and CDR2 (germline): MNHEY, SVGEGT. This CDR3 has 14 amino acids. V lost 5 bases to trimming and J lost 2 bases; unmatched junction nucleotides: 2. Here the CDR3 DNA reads TGTGCCAGCAGTAGGGGACAGGGGGCCTACGAGCAGTACTTC. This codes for CASSRGQGAYEQYF.

The CDR3 sequence: CASSLGLAGGSYNEQFF. CDR3 DNA sequence: TGCGCCAGCAGCTTGGGACTAGCGGGAGGATCCTACAATGAGCAGTTCTTC. The gene calls are TRBV5-1 and TRBJ2-1; TRBD2 aligns across 13 bases. The length of the CDR3 is 17 residues. With V trimmed by 0 bases and J by 1 base, 1 base remained unmatched. The germline V gene has CDR1 SGHRS and CDR2 YFSETQ.

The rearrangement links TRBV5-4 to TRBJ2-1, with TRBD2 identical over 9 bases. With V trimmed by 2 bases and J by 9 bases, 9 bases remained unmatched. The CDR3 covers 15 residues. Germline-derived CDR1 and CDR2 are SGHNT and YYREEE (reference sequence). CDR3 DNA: TGTGCCAGCAGCTTAGCGCGGGAGGGCCCTGTTGAGCAGTTCTTC. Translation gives CASSLAREGPVEQFF.

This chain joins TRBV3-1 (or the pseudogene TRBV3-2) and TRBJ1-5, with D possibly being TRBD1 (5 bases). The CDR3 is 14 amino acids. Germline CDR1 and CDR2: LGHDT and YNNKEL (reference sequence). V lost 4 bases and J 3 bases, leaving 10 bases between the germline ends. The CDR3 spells CASSLRGNNQPQHF. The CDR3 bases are TGTGCCAGCAGCCTGCGGGGGAACAATCAGCCCCAGCATTTT.

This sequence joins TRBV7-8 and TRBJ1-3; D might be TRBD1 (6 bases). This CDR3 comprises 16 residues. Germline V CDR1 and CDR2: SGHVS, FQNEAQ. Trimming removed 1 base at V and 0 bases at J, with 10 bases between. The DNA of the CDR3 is TGTGCCAGCAGCTTAGGACAGGCGAGCTCTGGAAACACCATATATTTT. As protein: CASSLGQASSGNTIYF.

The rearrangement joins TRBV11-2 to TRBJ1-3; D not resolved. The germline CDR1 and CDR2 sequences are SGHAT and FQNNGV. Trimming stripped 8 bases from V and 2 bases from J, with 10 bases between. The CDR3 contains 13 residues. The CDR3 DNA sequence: TGTGCCAGCGGCGTGGCGGCTGGAAACACCATATATTTT. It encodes CASGVAAGNTIYF.

In nucleotides, the CDR3 is TGTGCCAGCACTCACTCCAGGGTTGCTGAAGCTTTCTTT. Translating gives CASTHSRVAEAFF. The genes are TRBV11-3 and TRBJ1-1; a possible D gene is TRBD1 (5 bases). Germline V gene sequence: CDR1 SGHNT, CDR2 YENEEA. Trimming shortened V by 7 bases and J by 6 bases, and 15 bases separated the two germline ends. The CDR3 contains 13 residues.

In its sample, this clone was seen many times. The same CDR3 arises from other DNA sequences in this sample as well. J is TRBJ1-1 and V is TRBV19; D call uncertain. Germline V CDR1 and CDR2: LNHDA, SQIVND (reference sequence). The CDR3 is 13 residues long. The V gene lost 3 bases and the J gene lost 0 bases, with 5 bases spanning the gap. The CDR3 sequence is CASSIAVNTEAFF. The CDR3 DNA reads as TGTGCCAGTAGTATTGCGGTGAACACTGAAGCTTTCTTT. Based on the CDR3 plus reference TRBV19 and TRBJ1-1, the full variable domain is DGGITQSPKYLFRKEGQNVTLSCEQNLNHDAMYWYRQDPGQGLRLIYYSQIVNDFQKGDIAEGYSVSREKKESFPLTVTSAQKNPTAFYLCASSIAVNTEAFFGQGTRLTVV.

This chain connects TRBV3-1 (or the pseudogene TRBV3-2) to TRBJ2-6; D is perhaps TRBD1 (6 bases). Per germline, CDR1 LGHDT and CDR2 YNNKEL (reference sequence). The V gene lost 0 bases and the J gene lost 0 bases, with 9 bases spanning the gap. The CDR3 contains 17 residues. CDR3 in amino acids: CASSQEMGASGANVLTF. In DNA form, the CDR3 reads TGTGCCAGCAGCCAAGAGATGGGGGCCTCTGGGGCCAACGTCCTGACTTTC.